A single sample gave rise to the 32 T cell receptor beta chains below, sequenced in a study of radiation and T cells in renal cell carcinoma. Only in-frame clones appear in the TCRdb table, and some are missing; sequencing was by immunoSEQ multiplex PCR. The sample includes some 26,000 clones, roughly 80% of them seen just once. Time point noted: blood 2 weeks post-SBRT. Treatment described: 15 Gy SBRT to primary tumor, nephrectomy 4 weeks later. The material sequenced was blood, taken from a patient whose treatment included radiotherapy and nephrectomy. These receptors were collected from a man aged 60 to 69 with renal cell carcinoma.

The chain carries TRBV9 and TRBJ2-7; 8 positions match TRBD1. Germline trimming cut 5 bases from V and 3 bases from J; bases unmatched to any gene: 10. CDR1 SGDLS and CDR2 YYNGEE come from the germline V gene. The CDR3 extends over 15 amino acids. CDR3 protein: CASRKDRANVYEQYF. The CDR3 DNA reads as TGTGCCAGCAGAAAGGACAGGGCCAACGTCTACGAGCAGTACTTC.

The chain uses TRBV5-1 and TRBJ2-7, with D perhaps TRBD1 or TRBD2 (5 bases each). The CDR3 is 15 residues long. V lost 4 bases to trimming and J lost 0 bases, with 14 bases between them. Germline loops: CDR1 SGHRS, CDR2 YFSETQ. In nucleotides, the CDR3 is TGCGCCAGCAGCATCCGGGACGGACACTCCTACGAGCAGTACTTC. Its protein is CASSIRDGHSYEQYF.

V gene TRBV19 combines with J gene TRBJ1-1; a weak D match, TRBD1 (5 bases). The CDR3 runs to 15 residues. V lost 6 bases, J lost 1 base, and 15 bases lay in between. Germline values: CDR1 LNHDA, CDR2 SQIVND (reference sequence). The CDR3 sequence is CASSPIQGKNTEAFF. As DNA, the CDR3 is TGTGCCAGTAGCCCTATCCAGGGTAAGAACACTGAAGCTTTCTTT.

The V and J genes are TRBV18 and TRBJ2-7; 11 bases are shared with TRBD2. This CDR3 comprises 14 residues. Germline-derived CDR1 and CDR2 are KGHSH and LQKENI. Losses at the gene ends were 6 bases for V and 7 bases for J; bases not matched to a gene: 8. CDR3: CASSLSGRAREQYF. The CDR3 DNA follows: TGTGCCAGCTCTCTTAGCGGGAGGGCGAGGGAGCAGTACTTC.

The genes are TRBV9 and TRBJ2-7; 9 nucleotides agree with TRBD2. The CDR3 has 14 amino acids. The trim removed 0 bases at V and 2 bases at J, leaving 0 bases unmatched. CDR1 and CDR2 from the germline V gene are SGDLS and YYNGEE. The CDR3 coding sequence is TGTGCCAGCAGCGTAGGACTAGCGGCCTACGAGCAGTACTTC. Translation: CASSVGLAAYEQYF. The full variable domain, rest sourced from reference TRBV9 and TRBJ2-7, is DSGVTQTPKHLITATGQRVTLRCSPRSGDLSVYWYQQSLDQGLQFLIQYYNGEERAKGNILERFSAQQFPDLHSELNLSSLELGDSALYFCASSVGLAAYEQYFGPGTRLTVT.

The gene calls are TRBV27 and TRBJ2-7; D uncertain. The V and J ends lost 4 bases and 3 bases respectively, with 13 bases between them. Looked up from germline, CDR1 is MNHEY and CDR2 is SMNVEV (reference sequence). The CDR3 contains 14 residues. The CDR3 sequence is CASSSNPVLYEQYF. CDR3 DNA sequence: TGTGCCAGCAGTTCCAACCCCGTTCTCTACGAGCAGTACTTC.

Concerning this clone: The same CDR3 can be traced to other DNA sequences in this sample. This rearrangement joins TRBV14 to TRBJ1-2; D ambiguous. V was shortened by 0 bases and J by 4 bases, with 9 bases between the two germline ends. The CDR3 contains 14 residues. The germline V gene has CDR1 SGHDN and CDR2 FVKESK. The CDR3 spells CASSQDRAGYGYTF. The CDR3, as DNA: TGTGCCAGCAGCCAAGACCGGGCAGGCTATGGCTACACCTTC.

This sequence joins TRBV4-1 and TRBJ2-7, with TRBD2 identical over 7 bases. The CDR3 spans 16 residues. V shed 4 bases, J shed 0 bases, and the junction held 9 bases outside the gene matches. CDR1 is MGHRA, CDR2 YSYEKL, per germline. CDR3 sequence (DNA): TGCGCCAGCAGCCCGAATCGACTAGCCAACTCCTACGAGCAGTACTTC. Protein sequence: CASSPNRLANSYEQYF.

The chain has TRBV19 and TRBJ1-3; D not resolved. The CDR3 has 14 residues. Per germline, CDR1 LNHDA and CDR2 SQIVND (reference sequence). V shed 3 bases and J shed 4 bases, with 10 bases lying between them. The CDR3 loop reads CASSMGGLGNTIYF. The CDR3 DNA is TGTGCCAGTAGTATGGGTGGATTAGGAAACACCATATATTTT.

CDR3 protein: CASSSQGQGTYGYTF. Written as DNA, the CDR3 is TGTGCCAGCTCGTCCCAAGGACAGGGAACATATGGCTACACCTTC. The chain joins TRBV6-6 to TRBJ1-2; 8 nucleotides match TRBD1. After removal of 8 bases from V and 5 bases from J, the junction contained 13 bases not matched to a gene. Germline V gives CDR1 MNHNY, CDR2 SVGAGI (reference sequence). This CDR3 has 15 amino acids.

This clone was picked up one time. The V gene is TRBV28, the J gene TRBJ1-2; tentatively, D is TRBD1 (5 bases). The germline gives CDR1 MDHEN, CDR2 SYDVKM. V lost 7 bases, J lost 5 bases, and 17 bases lay in between. CDR3 length: 14 residues. CDR3 protein: CASIGGDRGYGYTF. CDR3 sequence (DNA): TGTGCCAGCATTGGGGGAGACCGGGGGTATGGCTACACCTTC.

Relative to its sample, this clone is medium-sized. CDR3 sequence reads: CASSSTAAGDQPQHF. The CDR3 bases are TGTGCCAGCAGCTCGACAGCCGCCGGAGATCAGCCCCAGCATTTT. The chain combines TRBV7-9 with TRBJ1-5; tentative D call: TRBD1 (5 bases). The germline V gene encodes CDR1 SEHNR and CDR2 FQNEAQ (reference sequence). V was pared by 4 bases and J by 5 bases, with 15 bases between. The CDR3 loop spans 15 amino acids.

The chain combines TRBV7-8 with TRBJ2-2; 7 nucleotides agree with TRBD2. CDR3 length equals 17 residues. Per germline, CDR1 SGHVS and CDR2 FQNEAQ. The J segment lost 3 bases and the V segment lost 2 bases, leaving 9 bases of the junction unmatched. Here the CDR3 reads CASSLPAGVAYTGELFF. DNA for the CDR3: TGTGCCAGCAGCTTACCGGCGGGAGTAGCATACACCGGGGAGCTGTTTTTT.

This clone has just one count. The chain recombines TRBV9 with TRBJ2-1, with 9 bases matching TRBD2. CDR3 size: 15 residues. CDR1 and CDR2 from the germline V gene are SGDLS and YYNGEE. The V and J ends lost 4 bases and 9 bases, in that order; junction bases with no gene match: 11. The CDR3 sequence: CASSNSAGGGGEQFF. The CDR3, as DNA: TGTGCCAGCAGCAACTCAGCGGGAGGCGGGGGTGAGCAGTTCTTC.

This chain connects TRBV20-1 to TRBJ2-5; D unresolved. Per germline, CDR1 DFQATT and CDR2 SNEGSKA (reference sequence). The length of the CDR3 is 11 residues. With 6 bases removed from V and 3 bases from J, the gap between germline ends came to 8 bases. Here the CDR3 DNA reads TGCAGTGCAACCCGAGAAGAGACCCAGTACTTC. Its protein product is CSATREETQYF.

The chain has TRBV6-5 and TRBJ2-1; D possibly matches TRBD1 or TRBD2 (5 bases each). Trimming took off 6 bases at V and 4 bases at J, with 16 bases between the two ends. Germline CDR1 MNHEY, CDR2 SVGAGI. This CDR3 is built from 15 residues. The CDR3 loop is CASSPGAQGYNEQFF. CDR3 sequence (DNA): TGTGCCAGCAGCCCCGGGGCTCAGGGATACAATGAGCAGTTCTTC.

This clone was seen only a few times. The chain uses TRBV5-1 and TRBJ1-1; the D gene is possibly TRBD1 (5 bases). The V end lost 0 bases, the J end lost 0 bases, and 12 bases lay between the germline ends. Germline V lookup: CDR1 SGHRS, CDR2 YFSETQ. This CDR3 region has 16 residues. The CDR3 region has the DNA TGCGCCAGCAGCTTGGCCGTTGGGGGATTGAACACTGAAGCTTTCTTT. Translation gives CASSLAVGGLNTEAFF.

This clone occurred a few times. V and J are TRBV18 and TRBJ1-1; tentative D call: TRBD1 (5 bases). Germline V gene data show CDR1 as KGHSH and CDR2 as LQKENI. The V gene lost 1 base and the J gene lost 4 bases, with 13 bases spanning the gap. The CDR3 extends over 15 amino acids. The CDR3 nucleotides read TGTGCCAGCTCACCACAGGCAGGGATTCTCACTGAAGCTTTCTTT. This codes for CASSPQAGILTEAFF.

J is TRBJ2-1 and V is TRBV7-9; 7 nucleotides line up with TRBD1. The V gene end was trimmed by 3 bases and the J gene end by 0 bases; junction bases not matched to a gene: 5. This CDR3 has 16 residues. Looked up from germline, CDR1 is SEHNR and CDR2 is FQNEAQ (reference sequence). CDR3: CASSFLGGSSYNEQFF. The CDR3 region has the DNA TGTGCCAGCAGCTTTTTAGGGGGCAGCTCCTACAATGAGCAGTTCTTC.

The chain employs TRBV18 and TRBJ1-2; 7 positions agree with TRBD1. Germline lookup yields CDR1 KGHSH and CDR2 LQKENI. V was clipped by 2 bases and J by 1 base; unmatched bases: 10. This CDR3 has 17 amino acids. The CDR3: CASSPETGVPHNYGYTF. The CDR3 coding sequence is TGTGCCAGCTCACCAGAAACAGGGGTCCCACATAACTATGGCTACACCTTC.

The chain recombines TRBV19 with TRBJ1-5; TRBD1 aligns across 8 bases. The V gene's germline CDR1 is LNHDA and CDR2 SQIVND (reference sequence). The junction had 7 bases not matched to a gene; V was cut back by 5 bases and J by 1 base. This CDR3 has 16 amino acids. CDR3 sequence (DNA): TGTGCCAGTAGTCTGCAGGGGGCCGGGAGCAATCAGCCCCAGCATTTT. Protein product: CASSLQGAGSNQPQHF.

CDR3 region: CARSHLGQGELNTDTQYF. The CDR3 coding sequence is TGTGCCAGAAGCCACCTTGGACAGGGGGAGCTCAACACAGATACGCAGTATTTT. The chain joins TRBV5-3 to TRBJ2-3; 10 nucleotides agree with TRBD1. TRBV5-3 is known as an ORF, though its function is uncertain. J was trimmed by 2 bases and V by 4 bases; bases with no gene match: 13. The CDR3 has 18 amino acids.

V gene TRBV6-6 combines with J gene TRBJ1-1; D call uncertain. V lost 7 bases and J lost 0, with 9 bases in between. The CDR3 consists of 13 residues. Germline CDR1 and CDR2: MNHNY and SVGAGI (reference sequence). CDR3 sequence reads: CASITGVNTEAFF. The CDR3 bases are TGTGCCAGCATCACCGGAGTGAACACTGAAGCTTTCTTT.

The CDR3 loop reads CASSFRLAGGPGEQYF. The CDR3 DNA reads TGTGCCAGCAGTTTTCGACTAGCGGGAGGGCCGGGAGAGCAGTACTTC. The V call is TRBV27, the J call TRBJ2-7; 14 bases agree with TRBD2. CDR1 MNHEY and CDR2 SMNVEV come from the germline V gene (reference sequence). Trimming at V came to 3 bases and at J to 7 bases, leaving 8 bases not matched to a gene. The CDR3 has 16 residues.

The J gene is TRBJ2-1, the V gene TRBV7-2, with D possibly called TRBD1 or TRBD2 (6 bases each). CDR1 is SGHTA, CDR2 FQGNSA, per germline. The length of the CDR3 is 14 residues. With 2 bases removed from V and 7 bases from J, the gap between germline ends came to 12 bases. The CDR3 region is CASSLYGGTNEQFF. CDR3 nucleotide sequence: TGTGCCAGCAGCTTATACGGGGGCACGAATGAGCAGTTCTTC.

This clone has only one observation. The rearrangement uses TRBV4-1 and TRBJ2-3; D gene uncertain. The CDR3 covers 13 residues. The germline V and J ends were trimmed by 0 bases and 6 bases, with 7 bases remaining between them. CDR1 MGHRA and CDR2 YSYEKL come from the germline V gene. The CDR3 bases are TGCGCCAGCAGCCAAGATAGGTTTGATACGCAGTATTTT. This sequence encodes CASSQDRFDTQYF.

The genes are TRBV7-8 and TRBJ2-1; 9 bases map to TRBD2. V trimming: 7 bases; J trimming: 0 bases; junction bases outside the gene matches: 10. This CDR3 spans 17 amino acids. Germline V gene sequence: CDR1 SGHVS, CDR2 FQNEAQ. The CDR3 protein is CASTWASGESSYNEQFF. For the CDR3, the DNA is TGTGCCAGCACCTGGGCTAGCGGGGAAAGCTCCTACAATGAGCAGTTCTTC.

V and J are TRBV6-5 and TRBJ1-5; 7 bases fit TRBD1. This CDR3 has 15 amino acids. CDR1 and CDR2 from the germline V gene are MNHEY and SVGAGI. With 6 bases clipped from V and 9 bases from J, the junction kept 14 bases outside the gene matches. Here the CDR3 DNA reads TGTGCCAGCAGGCCTTCACAGGGGACGGCGTCGCCCCAGCATTTT. It specifies CASRPSQGTASPQHF.

This rearrangement joins TRBV15 to TRBJ2-3; tentative D call: TRBD2 (6 bases). CDR1 LNHNV and CDR2 YYDKDF come from the germline V gene (reference sequence). V was trimmed by 3 bases and J by 5 bases, leaving 12 bases between them. The CDR3 is 14 residues long. CDR3 amino acids: CATSRGLRIDTQYF. CDR3 DNA: TGTGCCACCAGCAGGGGACTGAGAATAGATACGCAGTATTTT.

This clone has a single count. The rearrangement joins TRBV27 to TRBJ2-7; 10 bases fit TRBD1. CDR1 and CDR2 (germline): MNHEY, SMNVEV (reference sequence). CDR3 length: 16 amino acids. After removal of 3 bases from V and 0 bases from J, the junction contained 5 bases not matched to a gene. CDR3 nucleotides: TGTGCCAGCAGTTTGCGGGACAGGGGATCCTCCTACGAGCAGTACTTC. Its protein is CASSLRDRGSSYEQYF.

This clone was observed a few times. V and J are TRBV11-2 and TRBJ2-5; D not resolved. Trimming removed 5 bases from V and 5 bases from J, with 15 bases in between. The CDR3 is made up of 14 amino acids. Germline values: CDR1 SGHAT, CDR2 FQNNGV. CDR3 sequence (DNA): TGTGCCAGCAGCACTAACGATAGAGAGGAGACCCAGTACTTC. Translated, it gives CASSTNDREETQYF.

The count of this clone is one. The CDR3 coding sequence is TGTGCCAGTAGTATCCGGGTCCTCACAGATACGCAGTATTTT. Translating gives CASSIRVLTDTQYF. This chain connects TRBV19 to TRBJ2-3; D remains ambiguous. Germline V gives CDR1 LNHDA, CDR2 SQIVND (reference sequence). The length of the CDR3 is 14 residues. V gave up 3 bases and J gave up 2 bases, with 9 bases separating them. The entire variable domain, with the rest obtained from reference TRBV19 and TRBJ2-3, is as follows: DGGITQSPKYLFRKEGQNVTLSCEQNLNHDAMYWYRQDPGQGLRLIYYSQIVNDFQKGDIAEGYSVSREKKESFPLTVTSAQKNPTAFYLCASSIRVLTDTQYFGPGTRLTVL.